This TCR beta chain was recovered during a study of blood T cell repertoires in COVID-19. Study background: Collection of acute and convalescent COVID-19 samples took place in the United States, Italy and Spain. The cDNA or gDNA used as material had been derived from T cells, B-cell-depleted T cells, or PBMCs.

V trimming: 4 bases; J trimming: 0 bases; junction bases outside the gene matches: 6. The CDR3 has 15 residues. Germline CDR1 reads LNHDA; CDR2 reads SQIVND (reference sequence). In the source study's methods: Reference gene primer amplification gave estimated nucleated cell counts. Repertoires were generated with immunoSEQ multiplex PCR, while TCRdb's copy carries only in-frame clones and drops some. The DNA gave D and trimming, while V, J and clone size come from that table. Seen here are about 63,000 clones, about 80% observed once, and the top ten hold roughly half. The V and J genes are TRBV19 and TRBJ2-7, with 7 bases matching TRBD2. This sequence was found in a woman at least 80 years old with acute or convalescent COVID-19. Specimen: peripheral blood. The CDR3, as DNA: TGTGCCAGTAGTAGAAACCGGGACTACTCCTACGAGCAGTACTTC. Translation gives CASSRNRDYSYEQYF.